A selection of T cell receptor beta chains follows, all from one sample in a study of CD8+ T cells in alopecia areata. Assay: immunoSEQ multiplex PCR; the TCRdb copy retains only in-frame clones and omits some. The sample gives under 150,000 clones, less than 50% of which show up once; roughly 10% is in the top ten. Sequencing was performed on NKG2D-low CD8+ T cells sorted from blood. All receptors come from a human donor with alopecia areata. Both conserved end residues are part of each CDR3. The order of the fields is CDR3 protein, CDR3 DNA, D gene, clone size, J gene, V gene. The D gene is left open where the match is weak. Not all rows give a size; the values are once, few, many and, for expanded clones, a class.

CASSLETSYEQYF	TGTGCCAGCAGCTTAGAGACCTCCTACGAGCAGTACTTC	.	.	TRBJ2-7	TRBV11-3
CSVELAGGRYNEQFF	TGCAGCGTTGAATTAGCGGGAGGCCGTTACAATGAGCAGTTCTTC	TRBD2	.	TRBJ2-1	TRBV29-1
CASSQSGGWTQPQHF	TGCGCCAGCAGTCAATCGGGAGGGTGGACTCAGCCCCAGCATTTT	.	.	TRBJ1-5	TRBV23-1
CASSPGTGNEKLFF	TGTGCCAGCAGTCCCGGGACAGGAAATGAAAAACTGTTTTTT	TRBD1	few	TRBJ1-4	TRBV28
CASSQIRDSEAFF	TGTGCCAGCAGCCAGATTCGGGATAGTGAAGCTTTCTTT	.	.	TRBJ1-1	TRBV14
CSVDSGGDYEQYF	TGCAGCGTTGATTCGGGGGGCGACTACGAGCAGTACTTC	.	.	TRBJ2-7	TRBV29-1
CAWRVRSGESGELFF	TGTGCCTGGAGAGTCAGGAGCGGGGAGAGCGGGGAGCTGTTTTTT	TRBD2	.	TRBJ2-2	TRBV30
CSVVPAGVPTYEQYF	TGCAGCGTTGTACCGGCGGGAGTTCCCACCTACGAGCAGTACTTC	TRBD2	.	TRBJ2-7	TRBV29-1
CASSTTGGTNEKLFF	TGTGCCAGCAGCACGACAGGCGGAACTAATGAAAAACTGTTTTTT	.	.	TRBJ1-4	TRBV7-9
CSIGTPAGELFF	TGCAGCATCGGGACACCGGCCGGGGAGCTGTTTTTT	.	few	TRBJ2-2	TRBV29-1
CASSYVDRLHEQYF	TGTGCCAGCAGTTACGTGGACAGACTCCACGAGCAGTACTTC	.	.	TRBJ2-7	TRBV6-6
CSVEDGGSYEQYF	TGCAGCGTTGAGGACGGGGGCTCCTACGAGCAGTACTTC	.	few	TRBJ2-7	TRBV29-1
CASSLASSYEQYF	TGTGCCAGCAGCTTAGCCTCCTCCTACGAGCAGTACTTC	.	.	TRBJ2-7	TRBV7-9
CASSPQRHGPLAKNIQYF	TGCGCCAGCAGTCCCCAACGACACGGCCCTCTAGCCAAAAACATTCAGTACTTC	.	few	TRBJ2-4	TRBV23-1
CASKASSYEQYF	TGTGCCAGCAAGGCTAGCTCCTACGAGCAGTACTTC	.	few	TRBJ2-7	TRBV28
CARREYGNEQFF	TGTGCTCGGAGGGAGTACGGGAATGAGCAGTTCTTC	.	few	TRBJ2-1	TRBV2
CSVEEWEGRTSGANVLTF	TGCAGCGTTGAAGAGTGGGAGGGGCGGACCTCTGGGGCCAACGTCCTGACTTTC	TRBD2	few	TRBJ2-6	TRBV29-1
CASSFWEVENYGYTF	TGCGCCAGCAGCTTCTGGGAGGTGGAGAACTATGGCTACACCTTC	.	.	TRBJ1-2	TRBV5-1
CASSAGQGQETQYF	TGTGCCAGCAGCGCGGGACAGGGGCAAGAGACCCAGTACTTC	TRBD1	few	TRBJ2-5	TRBV9
CSVPDTDTGELFF	TGCAGCGTCCCGGACACAGACACCGGGGAGCTGTTTTTT	.	.	TRBJ2-2	TRBV29-1
CASSWGADTQYF	TGTGCCAGCAGTTGGGGTGCAGATACGCAGTATTTT	.	.	TRBJ2-3	TRBV27
CAWIRESDEQYF	TGTGCCTGGATCCGGGAGAGTGACGAGCAGTACTTC	.	.	TRBJ2-7	TRBV30
CSAEGWGEVNEQFF	TGCAGCGCTGAGGGTTGGGGGGAGGTCAATGAGCAGTTCTTC	.	.	TRBJ2-1	TRBV29-1
CASSLRGADTQYF	TGTGCCAGCAGTTTAAGGGGGGCAGATACGCAGTATTTT	.	once	TRBJ2-3	TRBV27
CAWSVLSTGWFF	TGTGCCTGGAGTGTACTTTCCACAGGCTGGTTCTTC	.	few	TRBJ2-1	TRBV30
CATSGGTYNEQFF	TGTGCCACCAGCGGGGGTACCTACAATGAGCAGTTCTTC	.	.	TRBJ2-1	TRBV15
CASSYDLTGPQETQYF	TGCGCCAGCAGCTACGACCTGACAGGACCCCAAGAGACCCAGTACTTC	.	.	TRBJ2-5	TRBV5-1
CASSPGQGANEQYF	TGCGCCAGCAGCCCGGGACAGGGGGCCAACGAGCAGTACTTC	TRBD1	.	TRBJ2-7	TRBV4-1
CSVEDPVSTDTQYF	TGCAGCGTTGAAGATCCCGTTTCGACAGATACGCAGTATTTT	.	.	TRBJ2-3	TRBV29-1
CAWSVGAGNSPLHF	TGTGCCTGGAGTGTAGGGGCGGGAAATTCACCCCTCCACTTT	.	.	TRBJ1-6	TRBV30
CSVEDWTGEETQYF	TGCAGCGTTGAAGATTGGACAGGGGAAGAGACCCAGTACTTC	TRBD1	few	TRBJ2-5	TRBV29-1
CSVLGTGYANTEAFF	TGCAGCGTTCTGGGGACAGGGTATGCGAACACTGAAGCTTTCTTT	TRBD1	.	TRBJ1-1	TRBV29-1